Shown below are 11 T cell receptor beta chains from a single sample sequenced in a study of cytomegalovirus exposure and HLA in healthy donors. The study ran its PCR with 60 Vbeta and 13 Jbeta primers. Sequenced by immunoSEQ multiplex PCR; TCRdb stores in-frame clones only, minus some. This sample has over 65,000 clones, with roughly 80% found just once. The specimen sequenced was PBMCs. The receptors come from a woman aged 25 to 45 in good health and CMV-seronegative.

The V call is TRBV5-4, the J call TRBJ2-7, with 10 bases fitting TRBD1. The V segment lost 5 bases and the J segment 5 bases; nucleotides outside the gene matches: 4. The V gene's germline CDR1 is SGHNT and CDR2 YYREEE (reference sequence). The CDR3 has 13 residues. The CDR3 here is CASRGTGDHEQYF. The CDR3 DNA is TGTGCCAGCAGGGGGACAGGGGACCACGAGCAGTACTTC.

The CDR3 spells CASSIEGIVHF. The CDR3 DNA reads as TGTGCCAGCAGTATAGAGGGTATAGTTCATTTT. The rearrangement uses TRBV28 and TRBJ1-5; the D is unclear. The CDR3 has 11 residues. Germline CDR1 is MDHEN and CDR2 is SYDVKM. V was trimmed by 5 bases and J by 16 bases, leaving 15 bases between them. The full variable domain, in which reference TRBV28 and TRBJ1-5 provide the parts outside the CDR3, is DVKVTQSSRYLVKRTGEKVFLECVQDMDHENMFWYRQDPGLGLRLIYFSYDVKMKEKGDIPEGYSVSREKKERFSLILESASTNQTSMYLCASSIEGIVHFGDGTRLSIL.

The rearrangement joins TRBV5-1 to TRBJ1-1, with a possible D match to TRBD1 (5 bases). V was pared by 3 bases and J by 1 base, with 10 bases between. The CDR3 has 14 amino acids. CDR1 and CDR2 from the germline V gene are SGHRS and YFSETQ. CDR3 sequence (DNA): TGCGCCAGCAGCTGGGGCGCTACGAACACTGAAGCTTTCTTT. This gives the protein CASSWGATNTEAFF.

The V call is TRBV9, the J call TRBJ1-1, with 9 bases aligning to TRBD1. V shed 1 base and J 1 base; nucleotides not matched to a gene: 5. In germline, CDR1 is SGDLS, CDR2 YYNGEE. This CDR3 has 16 amino acids. As DNA, the CDR3 is TGTGCCAGCAGCGTAACAGGGGGCGTAGGGAACACTGAAGCTTTCTTT. As protein: CASSVTGGVGNTEAFF.

The sample holds a few counts of this clone. The chain carries TRBV30 and TRBJ1-2; D perhaps matches TRBD1 (5 bases). Germline CDR1 GTSNPN, CDR2 SVGIG (reference sequence). CDR3 length equals 14 residues. Trimming removed 7 bases at V and 5 bases at J, with 20 bases between. The CDR3 sequence is CASSVLGQGYGYTF. CDR3 in DNA: TGTGCCTCTTCTGTACTGGGTCAGGGATATGGCTACACCTTC.

This chain uses TRBV6-5 with TRBJ2-5; 11 positions agree with TRBD1. The J segment lost 2 bases and the V segment lost 5 bases, leaving 4 bases of the junction unmatched. The CDR3 covers 15 residues. The V gene's germline CDR1 is MNHEY and CDR2 SVGAGI. CDR3 loop: CASSTDRGLQETQYF. The DNA of the CDR3 is TGTGCCAGCAGTACGGACAGGGGGCTGCAAGAGACCCAGTACTTC.

The chain couples TRBV18 to TRBJ1-3; TRBD1 matches at 11 bases. With V trimmed by 2 bases and J by 0 bases, 6 bases remained unmatched. The CDR3 is 18 amino acids. Germline V CDR1 and CDR2: KGHSH, LQKENI. This chain's CDR3 is CASSPGTGGSSSGNTIYF. DNA for the CDR3: TGTGCCAGCTCACCAGGGACAGGGGGATCAAGCTCTGGAAACACCATATATTTT.

A word on this clone: At one end, the junction sequence differs from germline, possibly due to a read error. This chain uses TRBV7-9 with TRBJ2-1; no reliable D call. From germline, CDR1 is SEHNR and CDR2 FQNEAQ (reference sequence). The CDR3 runs to 16 residues. The CDR3 sequence: CSSSLLTRSSYNEQFF. The CDR3, as DNA: TGTTCCAGCAGCTTACTTACTCGGAGCTCCTACAATGAGCAGTTCTTC.

V is TRBV6-1 and J is TRBJ1-1, with D possibly being TRBD1 (5 bases). Germline V CDR1 and CDR2: MNHNS, SASEGT. V gave up 5 bases and J gave up 6 bases, with 7 bases separating them. This CDR3 has 11 amino acids. The CDR3 DNA follows: TGTGCCAGCAGTTGGGGCCCTGAAGCTTTCTTT. Residues: CASSWGPEAFF.

The genes are TRBV7-9 and TRBJ2-1; D perhaps matches TRBD2 (5 bases). Per germline, CDR1 SEHNR and CDR2 FQNEAQ (reference sequence). The length of the CDR3 is 15 residues. V gave up 5 bases and J gave up 3 bases, with 14 bases separating them. The CDR3 nucleotides are TGTGCCAGCAGCAAACGGGGTAACCTCTACAATGAGCAGTTCTTC. Encoded protein: CASSKRGNLYNEQFF.

The rearrangement uses TRBV7-8 and TRBJ1-5; perhaps TRBD1 as D (6 bases). V gave up 5 bases and J gave up 6 bases, with 17 bases separating them. CDR1 and CDR2 (germline): SGHVS, FQNEAQ. The CDR3 has 15 amino acids. CDR3 in amino acids: CASSPSGGVGQPQHF. The CDR3 DNA reads as TGTGCCAGCAGCCCCTCGGGGGGCGTAGGTCAGCCCCAGCATTTT.